A single sample is the source of the 23 T cell receptor beta chains below, sequenced in a study of early T cells in non-severe SARS-CoV-2 infection. MiXCR was run by TCRdb on the 5' RACE reads, yielding one entry per CDR3 protein. The sample lists about 64,000 distinct CDR3 sequences, 20% occurring once. Sequencing was performed on whole blood, taken at baseline. The receptors stem from an adult who was a healthcare worker with PCR-confirmed SARS-CoV-2 infection or an uninfected control (not recorded which).

The chain has TRBV7-3 and TRBJ2-1, with TRBD2 matching over 10 bases. V lost 5 bases and J lost 5; bases outside the gene matches: 6. This CDR3 is built from 15 residues. The germline CDR1 and CDR2 sequences are SGHTA and FQGTGA. The CDR3 nucleotides read TGTGCCAGCAGCCCGGGACTAGCGATAAACAATGAGCAGTTCTTC. Encoded protein: CASSPGLAINNEQFF.

This clonotype has a count of ten or more. The chain is built from TRBV4-1 and TRBJ1-2; D unclear. Trimming removed 0 bases from V and 4 bases from J, with 18 bases in between. Germline CDR1 is MGHRA and CDR2 is YSYEKL. The CDR3 is made up of 17 amino acids. The CDR3 DNA sequence: TGCGCCAGCAGCCAAGAGGTCCGGTTTGGGCGATCCTATGGCTACACCTTC. This gives the protein CASSQEVRFGRSYGYTF.

This clonotype has only a few counts. The chain has TRBV6-5 and TRBJ1-1, with D possibly TRBD1 on 5 matching bases. The length of the CDR3 is 13 residues. V shed 4 bases and J shed 3 bases, with 9 bases lying between them. CDR1 MNHEY and CDR2 SVGAGI come from the germline V gene. CDR3 sequence (DNA): TGTGCCAGCAGTTTTGGGGCGTACACTGAAGCTTTCTTT. It is translated as CASSFGAYTEAFF.

This clonotype was observed at least ten times. The chain couples TRBV7-9 to TRBJ1-1; no clear D. V was clipped by 1 base and J by 4 bases, with 7 bases between them. The CDR3 runs 13 residues. Germline V CDR1 and CDR2: SEHNR, FQNEAQ (reference sequence). The CDR3 here is CASSLEGGTEAFF. Written as DNA, the CDR3 is TGTGCCAGCAGCTTAGAGGGAGGCACTGAAGCTTTCTTT. Full variable domain (outside the CDR3, taken from reference TRBV7-9 and TRBJ1-1): DTGVSQNPRHKITKRGQNVTFRCDPISEHNRLYWYRQTLGQGPEFLTYFQNEAQLEKSRLLSDRFSAERPKGSFSTLEIQRTEQGDSAMYLCASSLEGGTEAFFGQGTRLTVV.

The chain recombines TRBV24-1 with TRBJ1-5, with a tentative D call TRBD1 (6 bases). CDR3 length: 14 residues. The V end lost 11 bases, the J end lost 4 bases, and 17 bases lay between the germline ends. The germline V gene encodes CDR1 KGHDR and CDR2 SFDVKD. Here the CDR3 DNA reads TGTGCCAGGCACCCAGAGGGGGGGAATCAGCCCCAGCATTTT. Residues: CARHPEGGNQPQHF.

This clonotype was observed a few times. The rearrangement joins TRBV7-8 to TRBJ1-2; tentatively, D is TRBD1 (6 bases). V was trimmed by 3 bases and J by 7 bases, leaving 12 bases between them. The CDR3 is 13 residues long. Germline-derived CDR1 and CDR2 are SGHVS and FQNEAQ. The CDR3: CASSLRDNGGYTF. CDR3 bases: TGTGCCAGCAGCTTGCGGGACAATGGTGGCTACACCTTC.

This clonotype came up many times. V gene TRBV6-5 combines with J gene TRBJ2-3; maybe TRBD2 (6 bases). Trimming removed 5 bases at V and 1 base at J, with 16 bases between. There are 16 residues in the CDR3. The V gene's germline CDR1 is MNHEY and CDR2 SVGAGI. CDR3 sequence: CASSTLAGRGTDTQYF. The CDR3 DNA reads as TGTGCCAGCAGTACCTTGGCGGGAAGGGGCACAGATACGCAGTATTTT.

This clonotype was detected a few times. The chain recombines TRBV12-3 or TRBV12-4 with TRBJ1-1, with D unresolved. Trimming left V 7 bases short and J 8 bases short, with 11 bases between. The CDR3 is made up of 11 amino acids. The CDR3 DNA reads as TGTGCCAGCAAAAGGGTAGAGGAAGCTTTCTTT. Translation gives CASKRVEEAFF.

This clonotype was detected many times. V usage is TRBV27 and J usage is TRBJ1-2; D is ambiguous. Germline CDR1 MNHEY, CDR2 SMNVEV (reference sequence). The CDR3 loop spans 13 amino acids. Deletions cut 10 bases from V and 4 bases from J, with 16 bases between. The DNA for the CDR3 is TGTGCCACCCACGACCAAGGAGTCTATGGCTACACCTTC. It codes for CATHDQGVYGYTF.

This clonotype was detected once. The chain employs TRBV20-1 and TRBJ2-5; D not certain. V gave up 5 bases and J gave up 2 bases, with 15 bases separating them. The CDR3 extends over 14 amino acids. Per the germline V gene, CDR1 is DFQATT and CDR2 is SNEGSKA (reference sequence). This CDR3 reads CSAWDPTVQETQYF. DNA of the CDR3: TGCAGTGCTTGGGATCCGACGGTACAAGAGACCCAGTACTTC.

This clonotype was detected many times. The chain combines TRBV12-3 or TRBV12-4 with TRBJ2-1; 12 bases are a match to TRBD1. The length of the CDR3 is 15 residues. With V trimmed by 7 bases and J by 9 bases, 10 bases remained unmatched. The CDR3 DNA reads TGTGCCAGCAACGTCCGGGACAGGGGGCTAGTTGAGCAGTTCTTC. Amino acid sequence: CASNVRDRGLVEQFF.

This clonotype occurred a few times. This chain links TRBV11-2 with TRBJ2-2; D gene uncertain. Germline values: CDR1 SGHAT, CDR2 FQNNGV. Trimming cost V 3 bases and J 4 bases, with 9 bases left between them. CDR3 length: 14 amino acids. The CDR3 is CASSFQRLTGELFF. For the CDR3, the DNA is TGTGCCAGCAGCTTCCAACGACTCACCGGGGAGCTGTTTTTT.

This clonotype has a handful of counts. The chain uses TRBV18 and TRBJ1-4; D perhaps matches TRBD1 (6 bases). CDR1 and CDR2 from the germline V gene are KGHSH and LQKENI. The CDR3 runs 15 residues. The germline V and J ends were trimmed by 4 bases and 8 bases, with 17 bases remaining between them. CDR3 sequence reads: CASSQRSRGNEKLFF. In nucleotides, the CDR3 is TGTGCCAGCTCACAACGTAGCAGGGGTAACGAAAAACTGTTTTTT.

There are a few counts of this clonotype. This sequence joins TRBV16 and TRBJ1-5; maybe TRBD1 (6 bases). The CDR3 sequence is 17 residues long. Between the trimmed V and J ends, which lost 5 bases and 3 bases, there was a span of 20 bases. Germline lookup yields CDR1 KGHSY and CDR2 FQNENV. In DNA, the CDR3 is TGTGCCAGCAGCGAAAAACTTAAGTGGGACAACAATCAGCCCCAGCATTTT. Protein product: CASSEKLKWDNNQPQHF.

This clonotype was seen once. CDR3 sequence: CSVQLGPAMEQYF. The CDR3 region has the DNA TGCAGCGTCCAATTGGGGCCCGCCATGGAGCAGTACTTC. The chain employs TRBV29-1 and TRBJ2-7; D perhaps matches TRBD1 (5 bases). Trimming took 6 bases from V and 7 from J, leaving 19 bases between them. The CDR3 length is 13 residues. In germline, CDR1 is SQVTM, CDR2 ANQGSEA.

The chain uses TRBV7-9 and TRBJ2-3; D uncertain. Looked up from germline, CDR1 is SEHNR and CDR2 is FQNEAQ (reference sequence). CDR3 length: 13 amino acids. Trimming shortened V by 6 bases and J by 0 bases, and 7 bases separated the two germline ends. The CDR3 is CASRTASTDTQYF. CDR3 bases: TGTGCCAGCAGGACCGCGAGCACAGATACGCAGTATTTT. The variable domain in full, with the rest retrieved from reference TRBV7-9 and TRBJ2-3, is DTGVSQNPRHKITKRGQNVTFRCDPISEHNRLYWYRQTLGQGPEFLTYFQNEAQLEKSRLLSDRFSAERPKGSFSTLEIQRTEQGDSAMYLCASRTASTDTQYFGPGTRLTVL.

The chain couples TRBV7-9 to TRBJ2-1; D call uncertain. V lost 5 bases and J lost 10, with 15 bases in between. Germline-derived CDR1 and CDR2 are SEHNR and FQNEAQ (reference sequence). This CDR3 spans 13 amino acids. In DNA form, the CDR3 reads TGTGCCAGCAGCCCTTCGAGAGGCAGGGAGCAGTTCTTC. Translated: CASSPSRGREQFF.

The chain couples TRBV7-6 to TRBJ1-6; unclear D gene. Germline V CDR1 and CDR2: SGHVS, FNYEAQ. V was trimmed by 5 bases and J by 7 bases, leaving 9 bases between them. This CDR3 spans 13 amino acids. CDR3 sequence reads: CASSPQPNSPLHF. DNA of the CDR3: TGTGCCAGCAGCCCCCAGCCCAATTCACCCCTCCACTTT.

The chain links TRBV4-1 to TRBJ2-7; D ambiguous. CDR3 length: 15 residues. The germline CDR1 and CDR2 sequences are MGHRA and YSYEKL. V gave up 2 bases and J gave up 2 bases, with 13 bases separating them. DNA for the CDR3: TGCGCCAGCAGCCAAACAGAGTACGAGACCTACGAGCAGTACTTC. This gives the protein CASSQTEYETYEQYF.

The chain joins TRBV5-4 to TRBJ2-3; D unclear. The germline V gene has CDR1 SGHNT and CDR2 YYREEE (reference sequence). The CDR3 sequence is 13 residues long. V was cut by 0 bases and J by 6 bases, with 8 bases left in between. The CDR3 region is CASSLGMGDTQYF. The CDR3 coding sequence is TGTGCCAGCAGCTTGGGGATGGGGGATACGCAGTATTTT.

This clonotype showed up just a few times. The CDR3 coding sequence is TGCGCCAGCAGCTTAGAAGGAGGGGAGACCCAGTACTTC. Its translation is CASSLEGGETQYF. V usage is TRBV5-1 and J usage is TRBJ2-5; possibly TRBD2 for D (6 bases). The CDR3 is 13 amino acids. Germline V CDR1 and CDR2: SGHRS, YFSETQ. The V end lost 2 bases, the J end lost 5 bases, and 10 bases lay between the germline ends.

This clonotype was seen only a few times. The chain employs TRBV6-2 or TRBV6-3 and TRBJ2-1; a weak D match, TRBD1 (6 bases). In germline, CDR1 is MNHEY, CDR2 SVGEGT. This CDR3 has 16 amino acids. V was trimmed by 5 bases and J by 2 bases, leaving 16 bases between them. CDR3: CASSAPYGGAYNEQFF. In DNA form, the CDR3 reads TGTGCCAGCAGTGCTCCATATGGGGGCGCCTACAATGAGCAGTTCTTC.

This clonotype has a handful of counts. The chain uses TRBV29-1 and TRBJ2-1; D may be TRBD1 (5 bases). The ends were cut back, 7 bases at V and 6 bases at J, with 16 bases in the middle. This CDR3 has 13 amino acids. Germline V CDR1 and CDR2: SQVTM, ANQGSEA. The CDR3 here is CSAQRGTGNEQFF. As DNA, the CDR3 is TGCAGCGCACAAAGGGGCACGGGCAATGAGCAGTTCTTC.